This T cell receptor (beta chain) was recovered during a study of T and B cells in COVID-19 patients. About the study: COVID-19 patients gave peripheral blood either during active infection or after recovery. Median age was around 35 years in the recovered cohort and around 67 years in the active-infection cohort. Critical illness requiring mechanical ventilation or extracorporeal membrane oxygenation affected about 60% of the 20 active-infection patients.

TRB rearrangements were amplified by multiplex PCR with BIOMED2 TRB-A/B primers. In TCRdb, the multiplex PCR reads were re-called with MiXCR into one record per CDR3 protein. The sample lists some 13,000 distinct CDR3 sequences, under 35% seen once, with 7% in the top ten. Each TRB amplification used about 220-500 ng of genomic DNA from blood. CDR3 size: 15 residues. The V segment lost 3 bases and the J segment 7 bases; nucleotides outside the gene matches: 11. Looked up from germline, CDR1 is DFQATT and CDR2 is SNEGSKA (reference sequence). General study results and limits: Of approximately 2,400 TCR clusters found only in the recovered cohort, 31 had low generation probability.

Details on this clonotype: The antigen is undetermined.

The origin of this receptor is a human donor who had recovered from COVID-19. The J gene is TRBJ2-1, the V gene TRBV20-1, with 8 bases aligning to TRBD2. Sequences were obtained from blood. The CDR3 sequence: CSARVPGTSSNEQFF. The CDR3 nucleotides read TGCAGTGCTAGGGTCCCCGGGACTAGTTCGAATGAGCAGTTCTTC.